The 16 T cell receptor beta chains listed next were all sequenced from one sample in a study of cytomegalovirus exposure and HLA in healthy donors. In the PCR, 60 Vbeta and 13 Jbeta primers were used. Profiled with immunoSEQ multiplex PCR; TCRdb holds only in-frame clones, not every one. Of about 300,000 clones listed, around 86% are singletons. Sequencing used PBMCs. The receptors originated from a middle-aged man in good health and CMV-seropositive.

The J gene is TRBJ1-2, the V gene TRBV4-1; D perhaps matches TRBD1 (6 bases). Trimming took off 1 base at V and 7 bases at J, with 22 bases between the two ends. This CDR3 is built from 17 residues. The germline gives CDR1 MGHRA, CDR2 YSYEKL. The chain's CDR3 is CASSQVVQGRAYLGYTF. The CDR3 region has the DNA TGCGCCAGCAGCCAAGTTGTACAGGGAAGGGCCTATCTTGGCTACACCTTC.

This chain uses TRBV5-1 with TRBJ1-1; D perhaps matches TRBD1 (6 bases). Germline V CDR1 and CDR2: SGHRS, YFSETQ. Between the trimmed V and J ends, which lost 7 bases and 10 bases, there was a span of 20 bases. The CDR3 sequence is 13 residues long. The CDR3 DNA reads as TGCGCCAGCTCCCAATTGGACAGAACACTAGCTTTCTTT. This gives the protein CASSQLDRTLAFF.

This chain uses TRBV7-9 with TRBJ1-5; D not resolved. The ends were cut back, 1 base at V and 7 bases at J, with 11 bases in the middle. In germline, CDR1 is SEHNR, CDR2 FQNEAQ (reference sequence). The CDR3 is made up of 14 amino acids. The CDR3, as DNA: TGTGCCAGCAGCTTAGATCCGGTTCGACAGCCCCAGCATTTT. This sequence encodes CASSLDPVRQPQHF.

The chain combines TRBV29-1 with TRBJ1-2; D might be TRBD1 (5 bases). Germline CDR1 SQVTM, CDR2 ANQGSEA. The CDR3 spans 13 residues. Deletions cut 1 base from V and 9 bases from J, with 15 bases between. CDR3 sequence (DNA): TGCAGCGTTGAAGGACAAGGGGATCCGAGCTACACCTTC. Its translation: CSVEGQGDPSYTF.

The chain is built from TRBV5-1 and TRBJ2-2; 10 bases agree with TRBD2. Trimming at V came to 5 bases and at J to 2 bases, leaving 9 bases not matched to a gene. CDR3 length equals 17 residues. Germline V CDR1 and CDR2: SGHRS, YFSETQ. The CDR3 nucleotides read TGCGCCAGCAGATCGGGGACTAGCGCATTTAACACCGGGGAGCTGTTTTTT. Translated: CASRSGTSAFNTGELFF.

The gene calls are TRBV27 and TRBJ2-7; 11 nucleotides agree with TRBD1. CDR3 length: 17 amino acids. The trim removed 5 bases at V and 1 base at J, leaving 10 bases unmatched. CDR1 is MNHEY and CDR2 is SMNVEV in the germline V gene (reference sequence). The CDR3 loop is CASSPLLGQGASYEQYF. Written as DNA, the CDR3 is TGTGCCAGCAGTCCTCTCCTCGGACAGGGGGCGTCCTACGAGCAGTACTTC.

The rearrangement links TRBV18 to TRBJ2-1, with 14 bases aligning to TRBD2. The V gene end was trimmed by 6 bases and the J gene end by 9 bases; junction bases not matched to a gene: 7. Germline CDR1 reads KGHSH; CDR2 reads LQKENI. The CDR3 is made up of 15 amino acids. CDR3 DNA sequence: TGTGCCAGCTCGACGGGACTAGCGGGAGCATCTGAGCAGTTCTTC. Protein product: CASSTGLAGASEQFF.

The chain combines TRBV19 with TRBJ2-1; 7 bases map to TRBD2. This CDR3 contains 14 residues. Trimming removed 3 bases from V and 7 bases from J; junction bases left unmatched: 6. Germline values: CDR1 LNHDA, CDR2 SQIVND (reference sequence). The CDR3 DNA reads TGTGCCAGTAGTATGGGGCTAGCGGCAAATGAGCAGTTCTTC. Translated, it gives CASSMGLAANEQFF.

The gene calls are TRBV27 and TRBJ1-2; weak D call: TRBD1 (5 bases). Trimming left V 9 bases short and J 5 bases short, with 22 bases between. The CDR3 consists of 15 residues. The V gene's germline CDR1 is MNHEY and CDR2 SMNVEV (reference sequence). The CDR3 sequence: CASGDGARFLYGYTF. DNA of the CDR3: TGTGCCAGTGGGGATGGGGCCCGATTTTTATATGGCTACACCTTC.

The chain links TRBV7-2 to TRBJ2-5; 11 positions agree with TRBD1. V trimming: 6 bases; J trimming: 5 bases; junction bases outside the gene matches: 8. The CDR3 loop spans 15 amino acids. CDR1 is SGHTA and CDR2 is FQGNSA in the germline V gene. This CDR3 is CASRPPGQGVETQYF. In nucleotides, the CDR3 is TGTGCCAGCAGGCCTCCGGGACAGGGGGTCGAGACCCAGTACTTC. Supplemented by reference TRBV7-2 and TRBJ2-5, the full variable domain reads GAGVSQSPSNKVTEKGKDVELRCDPISGHTALYWYRQSLGQGLEFLIYFQGNSAPDKSGLPSDRFSAERTGGSVSTLTIQRTQQEDSAVYLCASRPPGQGVETQYFGPGTRLLVL.

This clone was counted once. The CDR3 loop reads CASSQADSHEQYF. Here the CDR3 DNA reads TGCGCCAGCAGCCAAGCGGACTCGCACGAGCAGTACTTC. This chain connects TRBV4-1 to TRBJ2-7, with a weak D call TRBD2 (5 bases). The CDR3 runs to 13 residues. CDR1 is MGHRA and CDR2 is YSYEKL in the germline V gene. The V end was cut by 1 base, the J end by 5 bases, with 9 bases between.

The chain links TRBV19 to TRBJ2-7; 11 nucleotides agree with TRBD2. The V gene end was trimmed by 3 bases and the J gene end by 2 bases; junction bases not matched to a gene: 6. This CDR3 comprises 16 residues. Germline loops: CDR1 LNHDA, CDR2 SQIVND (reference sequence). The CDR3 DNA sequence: TGTGCCAGTAGTATCCGAACTAGCGGGAGAGCCTACGAGCAGTACTTC. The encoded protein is CASSIRTSGRAYEQYF.

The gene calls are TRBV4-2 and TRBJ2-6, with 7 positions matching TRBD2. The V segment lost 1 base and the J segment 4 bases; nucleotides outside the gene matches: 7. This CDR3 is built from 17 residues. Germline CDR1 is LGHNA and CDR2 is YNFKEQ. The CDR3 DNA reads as TGTGCCAGCAGCCAAGGGGGGGGTTACCTCGGGGCCAACGTCCTGACTTTC. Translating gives CASSQGGGYLGANVLTF.

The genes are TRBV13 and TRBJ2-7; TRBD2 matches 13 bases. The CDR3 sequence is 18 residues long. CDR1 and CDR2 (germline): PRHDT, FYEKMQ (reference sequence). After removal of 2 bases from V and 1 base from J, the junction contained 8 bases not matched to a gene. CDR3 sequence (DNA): TGTGCCAGCAGCTTAACACTAGCGGGAGGGCCATTTTCCTACGAGCAGTACTTC. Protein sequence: CASSLTLAGGPFSYEQYF.

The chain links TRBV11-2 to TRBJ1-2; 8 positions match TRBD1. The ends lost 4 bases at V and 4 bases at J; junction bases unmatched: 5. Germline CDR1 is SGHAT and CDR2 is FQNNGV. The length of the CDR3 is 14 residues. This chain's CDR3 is CASSSGGSGYGYTF. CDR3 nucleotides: TGTGCCAGCAGCTCAGGGGGCTCTGGCTATGGCTACACCTTC.

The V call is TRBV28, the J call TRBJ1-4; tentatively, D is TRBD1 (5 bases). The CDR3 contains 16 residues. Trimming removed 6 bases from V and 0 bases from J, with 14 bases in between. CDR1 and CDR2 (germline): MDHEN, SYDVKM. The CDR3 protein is CASRIDGAATNEKLFF. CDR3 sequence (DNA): TGTGCCAGCAGGATTGATGGGGCAGCAACTAATGAAAAACTGTTTTTT.